Each of the 30 T cell receptor beta chains below was sequenced from the same sample in a study of cytomegalovirus exposure and HLA in healthy donors. Researchers ran the PCR with 60 Vbeta and 13 Jbeta primers. Clones were sequenced by immunoSEQ multiplex PCR, and TCRdb holds only the in-frame ones, with some missing. Among 80,000 to 95,000 clones listed, roughly four fifths were seen once. The sequenced material came from PBMCs. The source is a woman in her twenties or thirties in good health and CMV-seronegative.

The genes are TRBV4-2 and TRBJ2-1; D might be TRBD1 (6 bases). Germline V gene lookup returns CDR1 LGHNA and CDR2 YNFKEQ. There are 15 residues in the CDR3. The ends were cut back, 4 bases at V and 7 bases at J, with 17 bases in the middle. The chain's CDR3 is CASSPRGSGGNEQFF. CDR3 coding DNA: TGTGCCAGCAGCCCCAGGGGATCAGGTGGGAATGAGCAGTTCTTC.

The genes are TRBV6-1 and TRBJ2-7, with TRBD2 as a possible D gene (7 bases). Per germline, CDR1 MNHNS and CDR2 SASEGT. The CDR3 extends over 17 amino acids. V lost 2 bases to trimming and J lost 3 bases, with 20 bases between them. CDR3 sequence reads: CASSEPGGRRGYYEQYF. The CDR3 bases are TGTGCCAGCAGTGAACCGGGGGGCCGGCGCGGCTACTACGAGCAGTACTTC.

This chain connects TRBV6-1 to TRBJ1-1, with D tentatively TRBD1 (5 bases). V was trimmed by 6 bases and J by 6 bases, leaving 14 bases between them. CDR3 size: 13 residues. CDR1 is MNHNS, CDR2 SASEGT, per germline. The CDR3 nucleotides read TGTGCCAGCAGGGCCGGGGGTAGCGCTGAAGCTTTCTTT. This translates into CASRAGGSAEAFF.

This clone was seen more than once but under ten times. The chain carries TRBV7-3 and TRBJ2-7; D ambiguous. V was clipped by 4 bases and J by 3 bases, with 16 bases between them. The CDR3 loop spans 15 amino acids. The germline V gene has CDR1 SGHTA and CDR2 FQGTGA. The CDR3 DNA sequence: TGTGCCAGCAGCTGTCCCATCCAGGTTATCTACGAGCAGTACTTC. Its translation: CASSCPIQVIYEQYF.

The rearrangement joins TRBV6-5 to TRBJ1-2, with a weak D call TRBD1 (5 bases). The germline V gene encodes CDR1 MNHEY and CDR2 SVGAGI. This CDR3 region has 14 residues. The germline V and J ends were trimmed by 4 bases and 8 bases, with 17 bases remaining between them. The CDR3 loop reads CASSFERRGGGYTF. The CDR3 nucleotides read TGTGCCAGCAGTTTTGAAAGGAGGGGAGGCGGCTACACCTTC.

The DNA for the CDR3 is TGTGCCAGCAGCTTAACGAGGGACACTGGGGCCAACGTCCTGACTTTC. Residues: CASSLTRDTGANVLTF. V is TRBV7-3 and J is TRBJ2-6, with D tentatively TRBD1 (6 bases). This CDR3 is built from 16 residues. V was cut by 0 bases and J by 2 bases, with 8 bases left in between. The germline gives CDR1 SGHTA, CDR2 FQGTGA.

The chain combines TRBV11-2 with TRBJ2-5, with TRBD2 as a possible D gene (5 bases). CDR3 length: 13 amino acids. Germline CDR1 is SGHAT and CDR2 is FQNNGV. The ends were cut back, 1 base at V and 2 bases at J, with 5 bases in the middle. The CDR3: CASSLGLQETQYF. The CDR3 region has the DNA TGTGCCAGCAGCTTAGGACTACAAGAGACCCAGTACTTC.

A single count supports this clone. The chain links TRBV5-1 to TRBJ2-2; 11 nucleotides align to TRBD1. CDR3 length: 17 amino acids. Germline V gene data show CDR1 as SGHRS and CDR2 as YFSETQ. V gave up 3 bases and J gave up 4 bases; unmatched junction bases: 8. Here the CDR3 DNA reads TGCGCCAGCAGCTCCCGCGCTGGGACAGGGGGCACCGGGGAGCTGTTTTTT. The encoded protein is CASSSRAGTGGTGELFF.

The chain uses TRBV7-9 and TRBJ2-7; 7 positions match TRBD1. Germline V gene lookup returns CDR1 SEHNR and CDR2 FQNEAQ (reference sequence). This CDR3 has 16 amino acids. V shed 0 bases, J shed 1 base, and the junction held 6 bases outside the gene matches. The CDR3 reads CASSLAGQVESYEQYF. The CDR3 nucleotides are TGTGCCAGCAGCTTAGCAGGACAGGTCGAATCCTACGAGCAGTACTTC.

This clone appeared a single time. This chain uses TRBV15 with TRBJ2-2; 11 nucleotides match TRBD2. The ends lost 0 bases at V and 7 bases at J; junction bases unmatched: 7. This CDR3 has 17 amino acids. CDR1 is LNHNV and CDR2 is YYDKDF in the germline V gene (reference sequence). DNA for the CDR3: TGTGCCACCAGCAGAGATGGTAGCGGGAGGGCCGGCGGGGAGCTGTTTTTT. This encodes CATSRDGSGRAGGELFF.

On this clone: One end of the junction is discordant with germline, which a read error may explain. CDR3 nucleotides: TGTTCCAGCAGCTCGGACAGGGCCTCCTACGAGCAGTACTTC. Translating gives CSSSSDRASYEQYF. This chain joins TRBV7-9 and TRBJ2-7; TRBD1 aligns across 8 bases. CDR1 SEHNR and CDR2 FQNEAQ come from the germline V gene (reference sequence). This CDR3 spans 14 amino acids.

The chain recombines TRBV4-3 with TRBJ2-3; no reliable D call. The CDR3 runs 13 residues. The germline CDR1 and CDR2 sequences are LGHNA and YSLEER. Trimming shortened V by 5 bases and J by 1 base, and 7 bases separated the two germline ends. CDR3: CASSVLGTDTQYF. CDR3 nucleotides: TGCGCCAGCAGCGTACTGGGCACAGATACGCAGTATTTT.

This chain links TRBV5-8 with TRBJ2-4, with 10 bases matching TRBD2. The length of the CDR3 is 14 residues. Losses at the gene ends were 2 bases for V and 8 bases for J; bases not matched to a gene: 4. Per germline, CDR1 SGHTS and CDR2 YDEGEE. CDR3 in DNA: TGTGCCAGCAGCTTTACACTAGCGGGACACATTCAGTACTTC. Residues: CASSFTLAGHIQYF.

This sequence joins TRBV10-3 and TRBJ2-3; D possibly corresponds to TRBD2 (6 bases). The CDR3 extends over 13 amino acids. Germline CDR1 reads ENHRY; CDR2 reads SYGVKD. The ends were cut back, 7 bases at V and 5 bases at J, with 13 bases in the middle. This CDR3 is CAINPGEGDTQYF. The CDR3 region has the DNA TGTGCCATCAACCCGGGAGAGGGAGATACGCAGTATTTT.

This sequence joins TRBV4-2 and TRBJ2-7; maybe TRBD2 (6 bases). Germline CDR1 and CDR2: LGHNA and YNFKEQ. The CDR3 spans 14 residues. Trimming took off 0 bases at V and 7 bases at J, with 13 bases between the two ends. This CDR3 is CASSQEGGVGEQYF. CDR3 coding DNA: TGTGCCAGCAGCCAAGAAGGAGGGGTGGGGGAGCAGTACTTC.

This clone has just a few counts. In the same sample, other DNA sequences code for this CDR3. The chain combines TRBV6-1 with TRBJ1-3; maybe TRBD1 (5 bases). V was pared by 2 bases and J by 2 bases, with 16 bases between. CDR3 length: 17 amino acids. Per germline, CDR1 MNHNS and CDR2 SASEGT. DNA for the CDR3: TGTGCCAGCAGTGAAAACGCCTTGGGGGGTGCTGGAAACACCATATATTTT. Translating gives CASSENALGGAGNTIYF.

The chain links TRBV6-5 to TRBJ2-1; 9 nucleotides match TRBD2. The CDR3 runs 15 residues. Germline-derived CDR1 and CDR2 are MNHEY and SVGAGI. Unmatched junction bases numbered 4, after V lost 0 bases and J lost 7 bases. Written as DNA, the CDR3 is TGTGCCAGCAGTTACTCTGCGGGAGGGGATAATGAGCAGTTCTTC. Translation: CASSYSAGGDNEQFF.

The rearrangement uses TRBV4-3 and TRBJ1-3; D remains ambiguous. The CDR3 contains 17 residues. The germline V gene has CDR1 LGHNA and CDR2 YSLEER. V was pared by 0 bases and J by 2 bases, with 14 bases between. The DNA for the CDR3 is TGCGCCAGCAGCCAAGAAGCGCAGTCCTGGGCTGGAAACACCATATATTTT. Encoded protein: CASSQEAQSWAGNTIYF.

The chain links TRBV7-2 to TRBJ2-7; no clear D gene. The V end was cut by 5 bases, the J end by 0 bases, with 11 bases between. The CDR3 runs to 14 residues. From germline, CDR1 is SGHTA and CDR2 FQGNSA. CDR3 residues: CASSPRASSYEQYF. Written as DNA, the CDR3 is TGTGCCAGCAGCCCTCGCGCGAGCTCCTACGAGCAGTACTTC.

The chain employs TRBV5-4 and TRBJ2-7, with 14 positions matching TRBD2. J was trimmed by 7 bases and V by 5 bases; bases with no gene match: 8. Germline lookup yields CDR1 SGHNT and CDR2 YYREEE (reference sequence). The CDR3 covers 15 residues. CDR3 in DNA: TGTGCCAGCAGTAGAACCGGGACTAGCGGGGGTGAGCAGTACTTC. Protein sequence: CASSRTGTSGGEQYF.

The genes are TRBV6-5 and TRBJ2-7; 7 positions match TRBD1. This CDR3 comprises 14 residues. CDR1 is MNHEY and CDR2 is SVGAGI in the germline V gene. V lost 4 bases to trimming and J lost 3 bases; unmatched junction nucleotides: 6. The DNA for the CDR3 is TGTGCCAGCAGTTCTACAGGGGCGGACTACGAGCAGTACTTC. Translation: CASSSTGADYEQYF.

In its sample, this clone was seen a few times. V gene TRBV2 combines with J gene TRBJ1-4; a possible D gene is TRBD1 (6 bases). The CDR3 has 14 residues. From germline, CDR1 is SNHLY and CDR2 FYNNEI. Trimming removed 4 bases from V and 2 bases from J, with 8 bases in between. CDR3 in DNA: TGTGCCAGCAGTGGGCAGGGGACTAATGAAAAACTGTTTTTT. Residues: CASSGQGTNEKLFF.

The chain carries TRBV10-3 and TRBJ2-7; D is unclear. This CDR3 has 12 amino acids. Germline V gives CDR1 ENHRY, CDR2 SYGVKD. Trimming left V 7 bases short and J 3 bases short, with 10 bases between. As DNA, the CDR3 is TGTGCCATCACCGACACGCTCTACGAGCAGTACTTC. Its protein product is CAITDTLYEQYF.

The chain couples TRBV19 to TRBJ2-7; 11 bases map to TRBD2. V was clipped by 3 bases and J by 0 bases; unmatched bases: 1. Germline values: CDR1 LNHDA, CDR2 SQIVND (reference sequence). The CDR3 sequence is 15 residues long. DNA of the CDR3: TGTGCCAGTAGTATGGGGACTAGCGGCTCCTACGAGCAGTACTTC. This translates into CASSMGTSGSYEQYF.

The J gene is TRBJ1-5, the V gene TRBV13; 8 positions match TRBD1. The V gene end was trimmed by 3 bases and the J gene end by 3 bases; junction bases not matched to a gene: 1. The length of the CDR3 is 14 residues. The V gene's germline CDR1 is PRHDT and CDR2 FYEKMQ (reference sequence). The CDR3 DNA reads as TGTGCCAGCAGCTTGACAGGGGCCAATCAGCCCCAGCATTTT. As protein: CASSLTGANQPQHF.

The chain carries TRBV7-9 and TRBJ2-1; 8 bases are shared with TRBD1. J gave up 1 base and V 4 bases, and 6 bases lay outside the gene matches. The germline V gene encodes CDR1 SEHNR and CDR2 FQNEAQ (reference sequence). The CDR3 is made up of 16 amino acids. CDR3 loop: CASSSGQGPSYNEQFF. The DNA of the CDR3 is TGTGCCAGCAGCTCTGGACAGGGTCCTTCCTACAATGAGCAGTTCTTC.

The chain joins TRBV11-2 to TRBJ2-1, with D perhaps TRBD1 (6 bases). Germline V gene data show CDR1 as SGHAT and CDR2 as FQNNGV. V lost 3 bases to trimming and J lost 8 bases, with 14 bases between them. The CDR3 totals 14 residues. CDR3 nucleotides: TGTGCCAGCAGCTTCAGGGGAAGGCACTATGAGCAGTTCTTC. Amino acids: CASSFRGRHYEQFF.

This sequence joins TRBV5-6 and TRBJ2-7, with TRBD1 as a possible D gene (5 bases). In germline, CDR1 is SGHDT, CDR2 YYEEEE. V lost 2 bases and J lost 4, with 19 bases in between. The CDR3 has 16 residues. The CDR3 coding sequence is TGTGCCAGCAGCTTCCGACAGCAGTTTTTTGTATACGAGCAGTACTTC. It translates to CASSFRQQFFVYEQYF.

This clone was recorded only once. Sequence at one end of the junction differs from germline and may be a read error. The rearrangement uses TRBV7-9 and TRBJ2-1; 9 positions match TRBD2. The CDR3 runs 16 residues. Germline CDR1 is SEHNR and CDR2 is FQNEAQ (reference sequence). DNA of the CDR3: TGTTCCAGCAGCATAAGGGGCCTAGCGGGGTACAATGAGCAGTTCTTC. Translation: CSSSIRGLAGYNEQFF.

The chain uses TRBV10-3 and TRBJ2-3; 10 bases align to TRBD2. The CDR3 is 16 amino acids. Germline values: CDR1 ENHRY, CDR2 SYGVKD. The trim removed 4 bases at V and 4 bases at J, leaving 8 bases unmatched. The CDR3 bases are TGTGCCATCAGTGGCCCGACTAGCGGGTGGGCAGATACGCAGTATTTT. Translated, it gives CAISGPTSGWADTQYF.